This record concerns one T cell receptor (beta chain) sequence. The CDR3 runs to 13 residues. Germline V CDR1 and CDR2: MNHEY, SVGAGI. V was shortened by 6 bases and J by 4 bases, with 12 bases between the two germline ends. Only in-frame clones appear in the TCRdb table, and some are missing; sequencing was by immunoSEQ multiplex PCR. The sample has about 68,000 clones, more than 85% seen once. This specimen belongs to a study of blood T cell repertoires in COVID-19. Followed over time, Seattle patients had been enrolled while infection was active. The gene calls are TRBV6-5 and TRBJ1-1, with a possible D match to TRBD1 (6 bases). Sequencing was performed on peripheral blood. The receptor was isolated from a middle-aged man with COVID-19, enrolled during active disease. Here the CDR3 DNA reads TGTGCCAGCAGAGTACAGGGATTCACTGAAGCTTTCTTT. This sequence encodes CASRVQGFTEAFF.